Presented here are 23 T cell receptor beta chains from one specimen sequenced in a study of T-cell memory formation after mild COVID-19. TCRdb fed the 5' RACE reads into MiXCR, producing one record per CDR3 protein. Counted here are approximately 480,000 distinct CDR3 sequences, roughly 18% occurring once; the ten biggest clones make up roughly an eighth. The sequenced material came from PBMCs or a T cell subset sorted from them (not recorded which). All receptors derive from an adult woman who had mild COVID-19 (a few samples of this study predate the infection). Cell type and time point are not known.

This clonotype was seen a few times. The chain has TRBV7-2 and TRBJ1-3, with D perhaps matching TRBD1 (6 bases). The CDR3 consists of 13 residues. The V end was cut by 5 bases, the J end by 6 bases, with 11 bases between. Germline values: CDR1 SGHTA, CDR2 FQGNSA. CDR3 coding DNA: TGTGCCAGCAGCAGGGACACCAAAAACACCATATATTTT. This encodes CASSRDTKNTIYF.

The chain joins TRBV7-2 to TRBJ2-7; 13 bases are shared with TRBD2. The CDR3 extends over 16 amino acids. The germline gives CDR1 SGHTA, CDR2 FQGNSA. J gave up 5 bases and V 4 bases, and 8 bases lay outside the gene matches. CDR3: CASSWMTSGGFNEQYF. CDR3 sequence (DNA): TGTGCCAGCAGCTGGATGACTAGCGGGGGGTTTAACGAGCAGTACTTC.

This chain connects TRBV6-6 to TRBJ2-2; D possibly corresponds to TRBD1 (5 bases). This CDR3 is built from 13 residues. V lost 4 bases and J 6 bases, leaving 9 bases between the germline ends. CDR1 is MNHNY and CDR2 is SVGAGI in the germline V gene (reference sequence). The CDR3 DNA reads TGTGCCAGCAGTTCGACAGTTCCCGGGGAGCTGTTTTTT. Translating it yields CASSSTVPGELFF.

The gene calls are TRBV7-9 and TRBJ2-7; TRBD1 matches 11 bases. The CDR3 is 15 residues long. From germline, CDR1 is SEHNR and CDR2 FQNEAQ (reference sequence). Trimming cost V 8 bases and J 3 bases; bases outside gene matches: 9. CDR3 in DNA: TGTGCCAGCCTGAGATCTGGGACAGGGGGCTACGAGCAGTACTTC. Its protein is CASLRSGTGGYEQYF.

Here the CDR3 reads CASIFTALGTDTQYF. In DNA form, the CDR3 reads TGTGCCAGCATCTTCACAGCCTTAGGGACAGATACGCAGTATTTT. This chain links TRBV7-6 with TRBJ2-3; D is undetermined. V was cut by 7 bases and J by 3 bases, with 17 bases left in between. CDR3 size: 15 residues. Looked up from germline, CDR1 is SGHVS and CDR2 is FNYEAQ.

This sequence joins TRBV5-5 and TRBJ2-5; D is undetermined. The germline V gene has CDR1 SGHKS and CDR2 YYEKEE (reference sequence). V was cut by 1 base and J by 0 bases, with 7 bases left in between. The CDR3 has 14 amino acids. For the CDR3, the DNA is TGTGCCAGCAGCTTGTGGCAGGACCAAGAGACCCAGTACTTC. This encodes CASSLWQDQETQYF.

This chain's CDR3 is CASSQGVRSGANVLTF. The CDR3 bases are TGTGCCAGCAGTCAGGGGGTCCGCTCTGGGGCCAACGTCCTGACTTTC. This chain uses TRBV6-5 with TRBJ2-6, with 7 bases aligning to TRBD1. This CDR3 is 16 amino acids long. Losses at the gene ends were 5 bases for V and 0 bases for J; bases not matched to a gene: 4. The germline gives CDR1 MNHEY, CDR2 SVGAGI.

The chain uses TRBV7-6 and TRBJ1-1, with a weak D call TRBD1 (5 bases). The V end lost 5 bases, the J end lost 0 bases, and 28 bases lay between the germline ends. From germline, CDR1 is SGHVS and CDR2 FNYEAQ. CDR3 length equals 20 residues. CDR3 amino acids: CASSPSALGPRGSMNTEAFF. Here the CDR3 DNA reads TGTGCCAGCAGCCCCAGCGCTTTGGGTCCTAGGGGAAGCATGAACACTGAAGCTTTCTTT.

This clonotype was observed a handful of times. This rearrangement joins TRBV21-1 to TRBJ1-1; the D call TRBD1 from the table was never checked on the DNA. TRBV21-1 is shown as a pseudogene. The length of the CDR3 is 17 residues. For the CDR3, the DNA is TGTGCCAGCAGCAAAGCGAGAGGGACAGGGACGAACACTGAAGCTTTCTTT. Translating it yields CASSKARGTGTNTEAFF.

In its sample, this clonotype was seen a few times. The chain has TRBV7-6 and TRBJ2-2; 7 bases fit TRBD2. The V segment lost 0 bases and the J segment 3 bases; nucleotides outside the gene matches: 4. CDR1 SGHVS and CDR2 FNYEAQ come from the germline V gene. The CDR3 totals 16 residues. CDR3 residues: CASSLASGVDTGELFF. The CDR3, as DNA: TGTGCCAGCAGCTTAGCCAGCGGGGTGGACACCGGGGAGCTGTTTTTT. Full variable domain (remainder filled in from reference TRBV7-6 and TRBJ2-2): GAGVSQSPRYKVTKRGQDVALRCDPISGHVSLYWYRQALGQGPEFLTYFNYEAQQDKSGLPNDRFSAERPEGSISTLTIQRTEQRDSAMYRCASSLASGVDTGELFFGEGSRLTVL.

V usage is TRBV4-1 and J usage is TRBJ2-3, with D maybe TRBD2 (7 bases). Between the trimmed V and J ends, which lost 1 base and 5 bases, there was a span of 13 bases. Germline V lookup: CDR1 MGHRA, CDR2 YSYEKL. The CDR3 runs to 15 residues. Here the CDR3 reads CASSQAGGPQDTQYF. For the CDR3, the DNA is TGCGCCAGCAGCCAAGCCGGGGGGCCCCAAGATACGCAGTATTTT.

This clonotype was seen ten or more times. The chain carries TRBV20-1 and TRBJ2-7; 11 nucleotides match TRBD1. This CDR3 has 13 amino acids. V gave up 5 bases and J gave up 2 bases; unmatched junction bases: 2. Germline V gene data show CDR1 as DFQATT and CDR2 as SNEGSKA (reference sequence). The DNA for the CDR3 is TGCAGTGCTCGGGGACAGGGGGCCTACGAGCAGTACTTC. Amino acid sequence: CSARGQGAYEQYF.

Only a few counts were recorded for this clonotype. CDR3: CASSISGSLNEQFF. DNA of the CDR3: TGTGCCAGTAGTATTAGCGGGAGCCTCAATGAGCAGTTCTTC. V usage is TRBV19 and J usage is TRBJ2-1, with 9 bases matching TRBD2. The germline V gene has CDR1 LNHDA and CDR2 SQIVND (reference sequence). This CDR3 has 14 residues. Unmatched junction bases numbered 3, after V lost 3 bases and J lost 6 bases.

Worth noting for this clonotype: This sequence may be a read error, since a much larger clone differs from it by one base. The chain couples TRBV7-2 to TRBJ2-5; D is ambiguous. The germline V gene encodes CDR1 SGHTA and CDR2 FQGNSA. The CDR3 contains 14 residues. The CDR3 sequence is CASSHGLEQDTQYF. DNA of the CDR3: TGTGCCAGCAGCCATGGGTTAGAACAAGATACCCAGTACTTC.

This clonotype was picked up a small number of times. V and J are TRBV7-2 and TRBJ2-3, with 7 bases matching TRBD1. The CDR3 runs to 15 residues. CDR1 and CDR2 (germline): SGHTA, FQGNSA. The V and J ends lost 5 bases and 1 base, in that order; junction bases with no gene match: 6. DNA for the CDR3: TGTGCCAGCAGCCGGGACAGTGCCGGCACAGATACGCAGTATTTT. Protein sequence: CASSRDSAGTDTQYF.

The chain links TRBV2 to TRBJ2-3, with D possibly being TRBD2 (5 bases). Germline V gene lookup returns CDR1 SNHLY and CDR2 FYNNEI. Trimming shortened V by 6 bases and J by 6 bases, and 13 bases separated the two germline ends. The CDR3 totals 13 residues. The CDR3 sequence: CASSNERADTQYF. The DNA of the CDR3 is TGTGCCAGCAGCAACGAGAGGGCTGATACGCAGTATTTT.

The rearrangement links TRBV9 to TRBJ2-7, with TRBD2 matching over 8 bases. The junction had 2 bases not matched to a gene; V was cut back by 0 bases and J by 3 bases. The CDR3 runs 14 residues. The germline gives CDR1 SGDLS, CDR2 YYNGEE. The CDR3 region has the DNA TGTGCCAGCAGCGTAGGGAGCGGGGGCTACGAGCAGTACTTC. It yields the protein CASSVGSGGYEQYF.

This chain links TRBV10-3 with TRBJ2-1; 7 nucleotides agree with TRBD1. V lost 0 bases, J lost 3 bases, and 5 bases stayed unmatched. CDR1 is ENHRY and CDR2 is SYGVKD in the germline V gene. This CDR3 is built from 16 residues. The CDR3 reads CAISESPGQYYNEQFF. CDR3 coding DNA: TGTGCCATCAGTGAGTCGCCGGGACAGTACTACAATGAGCAGTTCTTC.

This clonotype appeared many times. The V call is TRBV24-1, the J call TRBJ2-7; D unresolved. V dropped 9 bases and J dropped 6 bases, with 20 bases sitting between them. Germline CDR1 and CDR2: KGHDR and SFDVKD. The CDR3 sequence is 14 residues long. The CDR3 region has the DNA TGTGCCACCCCTCTGGACCTCTGGCCTTGCGAGCAGTACTTC. It codes for CATPLDLWPCEQYF.

This clonotype came up a few times. V is TRBV20-1 and J is TRBJ1-5; D gene uncertain. CDR1 and CDR2 from the germline V gene are DFQATT and SNEGSKA (reference sequence). Trimming removed 0 bases at V and 0 bases at J, with 12 bases between. CDR3 length: 16 residues. In DNA, the CDR3 is TGCAGTGCTAGAGATTTAGGTTCGCTTAGCAATCAGCCCCAGCATTTT. It specifies CSARDLGSLSNQPQHF.

The chain joins TRBV3-1 to TRBJ1-6; D is undetermined. Germline CDR1 and CDR2: LGHDT and YNNKEL (reference sequence). The length of the CDR3 is 13 residues. The V and J ends lost 11 bases and 10 bases respectively, with 18 bases between them. CDR3 loop: CAASASGRSPLHF. CDR3 DNA sequence: TGTGCCGCATCGGCGAGCGGGCGATCACCCCTCCACTTT.

V usage is TRBV7-9 and J usage is TRBJ2-4; D is tentatively TRBD1 or TRBD2 (6 bases each). Trimming stripped 5 bases from V and 5 bases from J, with 13 bases between. This CDR3 is 14 amino acids long. Germline values: CDR1 SEHNR, CDR2 FQNEAQ (reference sequence). The CDR3 sequence is CASSPGGRENIQYF. The CDR3 DNA follows: TGTGCCAGCAGCCCCGGGGGCAGAGAAAACATTCAGTACTTC. The full variable domain, its missing parts supplied by reference TRBV7-9 and TRBJ2-4, is DTGVSQNPRHKITKRGQNVTFRCDPISEHNRLYWYRQTLGQGPEFLTYFQNEAQLEKSRLLSDRFSAERPKGSFSTLEIQRTEQGDSAMYLCASSPGGRENIQYFGAGTRLSVL.

This clonotype has more than one count but fewer than ten. The chain employs TRBV5-1 and TRBJ2-1; maybe TRBD1 (6 bases). This CDR3 is 14 amino acids long. Trimming stripped 4 bases from V and 2 bases from J, with 10 bases between. CDR1 SGHRS and CDR2 YFSETQ come from the germline V gene. The CDR3 loop reads CASSRGQTYNEQFF. CDR3 nucleotides: TGCGCCAGCAGCCGAGGACAGACCTACAATGAGCAGTTCTTC.